This section outlines one T cell receptor (beta chain) sequence together with its context. Antigen unknown. Being one base from a much bigger clone, this may be a read error. This is likely a read error, given that the CDR3 carries no conserved phenylalanine or tryptophan at its end. This entry comes from a study of CD8+CD57+ T cells in acquired aplastic anemia. This CDR3 comprises 14 residues. Germline CDR1 SEHNR, CDR2 FQNEAQ (reference sequence). The V end was cut by 7 bases, the J end by 4 bases, with 13 bases between. The authors sequenced patients whose flow cytometry had shown CD8+CD57+ cell expansion. No therapy had been given to the patients at the time of blood sampling. Study-level points and caveats: Controls did not differ significantly from patients in CD8+ Simpson's diversity.

TCR beta VDJ and CDR3 profiling used genomic DNA as template. TCRdb processed the reads anew with MiXCR; each CDR3 protein has one entry. Here the sample spans approximately 180,000 distinct CDR3 sequences, under 50% being singletons. The sequencing input was sorted CD4+, CD8+, or CD8+CD57+ T cells (not recorded which) from PBMCs. The chain carries TRBV7-9 and TRBJ2-2; tentatively, D is TRBD1 (5 bases). The TCR sequence derives from a human donor with aplastic anemia. In DNA form, the CDR3 reads TGTGCCAGCACCCCCAGGGCTAGCACCGGGGAGCTGTTTTCT. It yields the protein CASTPRASTGELFS.